A single sample gave rise to the 5 T cell receptor beta chains below, sequenced in a study of shared T cell receptors in the human thymus. The method was immunoSEQ multiplex PCR; TCRdb's version includes in-frame clones alone and lacks a portion of them. The table includes about 730,000 clones, approximately 83% detected once. The same sample was also studied in work on human thymus T cells.

Sequencing input: thymocytes. These receptors were taken from a girl in the first two years of life with a congenital heart defect.

This clone occurred a few times. The V and J genes are TRBV5-4 and TRBJ2-7, with TRBD1 matching over 7 bases. Germline loops: CDR1 SGHNT, CDR2 YYREEE (reference sequence). Trimming removed 4 bases from V and 3 bases from J; junction bases left unmatched: 10. The CDR3 covers 15 residues. The DNA for the CDR3 is TGTGCCAGCAGCGTTGGGGACAGAGATATCTACGAGCAGTACTTC. Translation: CASSVGDRDIYEQYF.

The V call is TRBV9, the J call TRBJ1-2; 9 nucleotides agree with TRBD1. V shed 3 bases and J 6 bases; nucleotides not matched to a gene: 6. There are 14 residues in the CDR3. CDR1 is SGDLS and CDR2 is YYNGEE in the germline V gene. The CDR3 region has the DNA TGTGCCAGCAGCGGGACAGGGGACAAAGATGGCTACACCTTC. It codes for CASSGTGDKDGYTF. The full variable domain, with the rest looked up from reference TRBV9 and TRBJ1-2, is DSGVTQTPKHLITATGQRVTLRCSPRSGDLSVYWYQQSLDQGLQFLIQYYNGEERAKGNILERFSAQQFPDLHSELNLSSLELGDSALYFCASSGTGDKDGYTFGSGTRLTVV.

CDR3 sequence reads: CASSEGQGNNQPQHF. In DNA form, the CDR3 reads TGTGCCAGCAGCGAGGGACAGGGAAATAATCAGCCCCAGCATTTT. The chain couples TRBV6-6 to TRBJ1-5; TRBD1 matches 9 bases. In germline, CDR1 is MNHNY, CDR2 SVGAGI (reference sequence). Unmatched junction bases numbered 7, after V lost 6 bases and J lost 4 bases. The length of the CDR3 is 15 residues.

The J gene is TRBJ1-1, the V gene TRBV4-1; weak D call: TRBD1 (5 bases). V gave up 1 base and J gave up 1 base, with 10 bases separating them. CDR1 and CDR2 (germline): MGHRA, YSYEKL. There are 15 residues in the CDR3. CDR3 region: CASSQARQRNTEAFF. The CDR3 region has the DNA TGCGCCAGCAGCCAAGCGAGACAGCGGAACACTGAAGCTTTCTTT.

V gene TRBV4-1 combines with J gene TRBJ2-5; TRBD1 might be the D (7 bases). The CDR3 is 15 amino acids. Germline V gives CDR1 MGHRA, CDR2 YSYEKL. V lost 5 bases, J lost 4 bases, and 17 bases lay in between. CDR3: CASSAQGWRGETQYF. Written as DNA, the CDR3 is TGCGCCAGCAGCGCACAGGGGTGGAGGGGAGAGACCCAGTACTTC.